This T cell receptor beta chain was sequenced for a study of blood T cell repertoires in COVID-19. Across the whole study: Collection of acute and convalescent COVID-19 samples took place in the United States, Italy and Spain. PBMCs, B-cell-depleted T cells, or T cells were the source of the cDNA or gDNA that made up the material.

As processed by the authors: How many nucleated cells were present was estimated from reference gene primer amplification. TCRdb's copy holds only in-frame clones and misses some; the assay was immunoSEQ multiplex PCR. Clone size and the V and J calls come from that table; the DNA yielded D and trimming. Seen here are tens of thousands of clones, about 91% observed once, and the top ten hold roughly 2.1%. This CDR3 contains 15 residues. The junction had 12 bases not matched to a gene; V was cut back by 7 bases and J by 5 bases. CDR1 and CDR2 from the germline V gene are SGDLS and YYNGEE. V gene TRBV9 combines with J gene TRBJ2-1; the match to TRBD1 covers 7 bases. The receptor was derived from a woman of 80 years or more with active or convalescent COVID-19. Sequencing was performed on peripheral blood. CDR3 in amino acids: CASRPAGTEDNEQFF. In DNA form, the CDR3 reads TGTGCCAGCCGACCAGCCGGGACAGAAGACAATGAGCAGTTCTTC.